These 16 T cell receptor beta chains originate from one sample sequenced in a study of cytomegalovirus exposure and HLA in healthy donors. It was with 60 Vbeta and 13 Jbeta primers that the PCR ran. Using immunoSEQ multiplex PCR, the repertoire was profiled, and TCRdb retains in-frame clones only, with some absent. The profile covers 100,000 to 150,000 clones, with under 85% appearing a single time and over 3.5% taken by the ten largest. Source material: PBMCs. These TCRs come from a woman aged 45-59 years in good health and CMV-seropositive.

In its sample, this clone was seen a few times. The chain links TRBV7-9 to TRBJ1-1; D is undetermined. The germline gives CDR1 SEHNR, CDR2 FQNEAQ (reference sequence). The CDR3 loop spans 14 amino acids. Trimming cost V 2 bases and J 4 bases, with 11 bases left between them. CDR3 in amino acids: CASSLTTGGTEAFF. The CDR3 bases are TGTGCCAGCAGCTTAACGACCGGAGGCACTGAAGCTTTCTTT.

This clone was seen more than once but under ten times. The chain joins TRBV7-8 to TRBJ2-7, with a tentative D call TRBD1 (5 bases). Germline lookup yields CDR1 SGHVS and CDR2 FQNEAQ. Trimming took 5 bases from V and 5 from J, leaving 13 bases between them. There are 13 residues in the CDR3. The CDR3 loop is CASSLDSINEQYF. The CDR3 coding sequence is TGTGCCAGCAGCCTCGACAGTATCAACGAGCAGTACTTC.

This chain joins TRBV10-3 and TRBJ2-5, with D perhaps TRBD1 (8 bases). The CDR3 runs 14 residues. Germline-derived CDR1 and CDR2 are ENHRY and SYGVKD. V lost 3 bases and J 5 bases, leaving 13 bases between the germline ends. The CDR3 DNA reads as TGTGCCATCAGTGATGGACAGGGAGGGGAGACCCAGTACTTC. The encoded protein is CAISDGQGGETQYF.

The chain is built from TRBV12-5 and TRBJ2-7; a weak D match, TRBD1 (6 bases). Germline assignment: CDR1 LGHNT and CDR2 FRNRAP. The CDR3 has 15 amino acids. V was clipped by 6 bases and J by 6 bases, with 21 bases between them. CDR3 DNA sequence: TGTGCTAGTGGCCCGGGGCGGACAGCGTTTGGCGAGCAGTACTTC. As protein: CASGPGRTAFGEQYF.

The genes are TRBV2 and TRBJ2-6; D call uncertain. CDR3 length: 15 amino acids. Trimming removed 2 bases at V and 2 bases at J, with 7 bases between. Germline CDR1 is SNHLY and CDR2 is FYNNEI. DNA of the CDR3: TGTGCCAGCAGTGAATATTCAGCTGGGGCCAACGTCCTGACTTTC. This gives the protein CASSEYSAGANVLTF.

With respect to this clone: Compared with germline, one end of the junction differs, possibly owing to a read error. The DNA for the CDR3 is TGTTCCAGCAGCTTAGTGCAGGCTACCTACGAGCAGTACTTC. Residues: CSSSLVQATYEQYF. V and J are TRBV7-9 and TRBJ2-7; D gene unclear. This CDR3 is built from 14 residues. In germline, CDR1 is SEHNR, CDR2 FQNEAQ (reference sequence).

This clone was found a few times. This chain connects TRBV6-1 to TRBJ1-5; D call uncertain. The CDR3 totals 15 residues. The germline gives CDR1 MNHNS, CDR2 SASEGT. Trimming removed 6 bases from V and 0 bases from J, with 12 bases in between. The CDR3 loop reads CASRGNRYSNQPQHF. In nucleotides, the CDR3 is TGTGCCAGCAGGGGTAACAGATATAGCAATCAGCCCCAGCATTTT.

The chain links TRBV7-8 to TRBJ2-5, with a tentative D call TRBD1 (6 bases). This CDR3 region has 15 residues. Looked up from germline, CDR1 is SGHVS and CDR2 is FQNEAQ. Trimming stripped 3 bases from V and 6 bases from J, with 17 bases between. This CDR3 is CASSFEQGVVKTQYF. CDR3 in DNA: TGTGCCAGCAGCTTTGAACAGGGAGTTGTGAAGACCCAGTACTTC.

This sequence joins TRBV4-1 and TRBJ1-4; 8 bases match TRBD1. CDR3 length: 16 amino acids. J lost 6 bases, V lost 5 bases, and 11 bases had no gene match. Germline values: CDR1 MGHRA, CDR2 YSYEKL. CDR3 region: CASSVSRGPRDEKLFF. CDR3 coding DNA: TGCGCCAGCAGCGTCAGCAGGGGGCCCCGGGATGAAAAACTGTTTTTT.

This clone was counted once. This chain joins TRBV6-5 and TRBJ1-3; no definite D call. Trimming pared 5 bases from V and 4 bases from J, leaving 12 bases between. This CDR3 spans 14 amino acids. The germline gives CDR1 MNHEY, CDR2 SVGAGI. In nucleotides, the CDR3 is TGTGCCAGCAGTGAGGTCTTTGGAGGAAACACCATATATTTT. This encodes CASSEVFGGNTIYF.

The CDR3, as DNA: TGTGCCAGCAGTTACTCGAAAGGGGCTGGGTCACCCCTCCACTTT. Translation gives CASSYSKGAGSPLHF. V is TRBV6-5 and J is TRBJ1-6, with D possibly matching TRBD1 (5 bases). V shed 0 bases and J shed 10 bases, with 13 bases lying between them. CDR1 MNHEY and CDR2 SVGAGI come from the germline V gene. CDR3 size: 15 residues.

This clone was recorded a few times. The V and J genes are TRBV6-6 and TRBJ1-2; no clear D. The germline V and J ends were trimmed by 6 bases and 7 bases, with 9 bases remaining between them. This CDR3 region has 11 residues. CDR1 and CDR2 (germline): MNHNY, SVGAGI (reference sequence). The CDR3 here is CASSLDIGYTF. CDR3 sequence (DNA): TGTGCCAGCAGCTTAGACATTGGCTACACCTTC.

A note on this clone: Relative to the germline gene, one junction end is altered; a read error may explain this. The chain employs TRBV4-1 and TRBJ2-3; unclear D gene. Germline V lookup: CDR1 MGHRA, CDR2 YSYEKL. The CDR3 loop spans 15 amino acids. The CDR3 reads CASSQGEATTDMQYF. The CDR3 bases are TGCGCCAGCAGCCAAGGAGAAGCTACCACAGATATGCAGTATTTT.

This clone was found a few times. The J gene is TRBJ1-4, the V gene TRBV7-9; D gene ambiguous. The germline V and J ends were trimmed by 7 bases and 0 bases, with 9 bases remaining between them. The germline gives CDR1 SEHNR, CDR2 FQNEAQ (reference sequence). This CDR3 is 14 amino acids long. The CDR3 sequence: CASTPYATNEKLFF. The CDR3 bases are TGTGCCAGCACCCCGTATGCAACTAATGAAAAACTGTTTTTT.

DNA of the CDR3: TGCGCCAGCAGCTCAACAGGGGGGCATTCACCCCTCCACTTT. This codes for CASSSTGGHSPLHF. V and J are TRBV5-1 and TRBJ1-6; TRBD1 aligns across 8 bases. CDR3 length equals 14 residues. V dropped 3 bases and J dropped 8; count of bases not matched to a gene: 4. Germline V gives CDR1 SGHRS, CDR2 YFSETQ.

The rearrangement joins TRBV7-8 to TRBJ2-7, with 8 bases matching TRBD2. The V gene's germline CDR1 is SGHVS and CDR2 FQNEAQ. The CDR3 has 14 amino acids. V lost 4 bases, J lost 3 bases, and 5 bases stayed unmatched. CDR3 sequence (DNA): TGTGCCAGCAGCTCTCCGGGACTAGGCTACGAGCAGTACTTC. Translation: CASSSPGLGYEQYF.